These 26 T cell receptor beta chains came from one sample sequenced in a study of T cells after yellow fever vaccination. A single record per CDR3 protein comes from TCRdb applying MiXCR to the 5' RACE reads. The sample holds 150,000 to 200,000 distinct CDR3 sequences, around 9.7% seen once. The specimen was CD8+ T cells sorted from PBMCs, collected 45 days after the yellow fever booster vaccination. Receptors originate from a man between 18 and 35 years old who received the YFV17D yellow fever vaccine.

This clonotype appeared a few times. This sequence joins TRBV2 and TRBJ1-5; TRBD1 matches at 7 bases. With V trimmed by 7 bases and J by 8 bases, 11 bases remained unmatched. This CDR3 has 14 residues. The germline V gene encodes CDR1 SNHLY and CDR2 FYNNEI. The CDR3 loop is CASKYSGQLEPQHF. The CDR3 DNA reads TGTGCCAGCAAATACTCGGGACAGCTCGAGCCCCAGCATTTT.

This clonotype was seen a handful of times. The V and J genes are TRBV5-4 and TRBJ2-2; D uncertain. CDR3 length: 12 amino acids. CDR1 is SGHNT and CDR2 is YYREEE in the germline V gene (reference sequence). V was clipped by 4 bases and J by 10 bases, with 11 bases between them. CDR3 region: CASSPGSPELFF. The CDR3 bases are TGTGCCAGCAGCCCCGGTAGTCCGGAGCTGTTTTTT.

This clonotype was counted only a few times. The chain couples TRBV4-3 to TRBJ1-2; 7 nucleotides match TRBD1. This CDR3 has 15 amino acids. Germline V CDR1 and CDR2: LGHNA, YSLEER. Trimming cost V 1 base and J 5 bases; bases outside gene matches: 7. CDR3 coding DNA: TGCGCCAGCAGCCAAGCAACCGGGACAGCTTATGGCTACACCTTC. It encodes CASSQATGTAYGYTF.

The chain is built from TRBV27 and TRBJ1-4; TRBD1 is a possible D gene (5 bases). The CDR3 is made up of 16 amino acids. Germline V gene data show CDR1 as MNHEY and CDR2 as SMNVEV (reference sequence). Trimming cost V 7 bases and J 6 bases, with 21 bases left between them. The CDR3 DNA sequence: TGTGCCAGCACTCATTTAGTGGGGGACGGATATGAAAAACTGTTTTTT. It specifies CASTHLVGDGYEKLFF.

This clonotype was found a few times. Here the CDR3 DNA reads TGCGCCAGCAGCCCCCGGGCCTTGAGCACTGAAGCTTTCTTT. Translation: CASSPRALSTEAFF. The rearrangement uses TRBV4-1 and TRBJ1-1, with D hard to call. From germline, CDR1 is MGHRA and CDR2 YSYEKL. The ends were cut back, 4 bases at V and 4 bases at J, with 13 bases in the middle. The CDR3 consists of 14 residues.

This clonotype was seen more than once but under ten times. The gene calls are TRBV18 and TRBJ2-7; D is possibly TRBD1 (6 bases). The CDR3 is 14 amino acids. The V end lost 4 bases, the J end lost 3 bases, and 13 bases lay between the germline ends. The germline V gene encodes CDR1 KGHSH and CDR2 LQKENI. CDR3 sequence (DNA): TGTGCCAGCTCACAAGGACAGAGGGGCTACGAGCAGTACTTC. Its translation: CASSQGQRGYEQYF.

The chain uses TRBV9 and TRBJ2-4; TRBD2 is a possible D gene (5 bases). The CDR3 covers 13 residues. Trimming cost V 3 bases and J 7 bases, with 11 bases left between them. Looked up from germline, CDR1 is SGDLS and CDR2 is YYNGEE. CDR3 sequence (DNA): TGTGCCAGCAGCGATCCGACGGGGAACATTCAGTACTTC. The encoded protein is CASSDPTGNIQYF.

This clonotype appeared a few times. The chain employs TRBV4-3 and TRBJ2-2; D gene unclear. The germline CDR1 and CDR2 sequences are LGHNA and YSLEER. The CDR3 extends over 15 amino acids. The V end lost 6 bases, the J end lost 6 bases, and 17 bases lay between the germline ends. This CDR3 reads CASSRSSDGAGELFF. The CDR3 DNA follows: TGCGCCAGCAGTCGGAGTTCGGATGGCGCCGGGGAGCTGTTTTTT.

This clonotype was observed a handful of times. The V and J genes are TRBV28 and TRBJ2-7, with a weak D call TRBD1 (5 bases). From germline, CDR1 is MDHEN and CDR2 SYDVKM. This CDR3 region has 13 residues. V lost 3 bases to trimming and J lost 2 bases, with 8 bases between them. Written as DNA, the CDR3 is TGTGCCAGCAGTTTCGGCAGGGCCTACGAGCAGTACGTC. Protein sequence: CASSFGRAYEQYV.

Many counts were recorded for this clonotype. The chain combines TRBV9 with TRBJ2-4, with D unresolved. From germline, CDR1 is SGDLS and CDR2 YYNGEE. V shed 3 bases and J shed 0 bases, with 16 bases lying between them. The CDR3 is 17 amino acids. CDR3 DNA: TGTGCCAGCAGCGCCACGGACGAGACACTAGCCAAAAACATTCAGTACTTC. Protein: CASSATDETLAKNIQYF.

This clonotype occurred a few times. The chain carries TRBV12-3 or TRBV12-4 and TRBJ1-4; TRBD1 matches at 9 bases. V dropped 6 bases and J dropped 3; count of bases not matched to a gene: 11. CDR3 length equals 17 residues. CDR3 residues: CASSRPGQGSPNEKLFF. Written as DNA, the CDR3 is TGTGCCAGCAGCCGACCGGGACAGGGTTCTCCTAATGAAAAACTGTTTTTT.

This sequence joins TRBV7-2 and TRBJ2-2; D gene uncertain. Trimming took 4 bases from V and 0 from J, leaving 12 bases between them. CDR1 is SGHTA and CDR2 is FQGNSA in the germline V gene. The CDR3 is 16 amino acids. The CDR3 reads CASSSLIWTNTGELFF. The DNA of the CDR3 is TGTGCCAGCAGCTCACTGATATGGACGAACACCGGGGAGCTGTTTTTT.

Within the sample, this clonotype is medium-sized (0.01 to 0.1%). The chain carries TRBV15 and TRBJ1-5; no definite D call. CDR3 length: 17 residues. Germline V lookup: CDR1 LNHNV, CDR2 YYDKDF (reference sequence). V gave up 0 bases and J gave up 3 bases, with 15 bases separating them. CDR3 coding DNA: TGTGCCACCAGCAGAGAATGGGCCGTTCCGTTCAATCAGCCCCAGCATTTT. The encoded protein is CATSREWAVPFNQPQHF. Supplemented by reference TRBV15 and TRBJ1-5, the full variable domain reads DAMVIQNPRYQVTQFGKPVTLSCSQTLNHNVMYWYQQKSSQAPKLLFHYYDKDFNNEADTPDNFQSRRPNTSFCFLDIRSPGLGDTAMYLCATSREWAVPFNQPQHFGDGTRLSIL.

In this sample, this clonotype turned up a few times. This chain links TRBV4-1 with TRBJ2-3; possibly TRBD1 for D (5 bases). The V and J ends lost 0 bases and 7 bases respectively, with 20 bases between them. This CDR3 is built from 17 residues. Germline values: CDR1 MGHRA, CDR2 YSYEKL. The CDR3 spells CASSQDPAGSTRNTQYF. In DNA, the CDR3 is TGCGCCAGCAGCCAAGATCCAGCAGGGTCTACACGAAATACGCAGTATTTT.

At least ten counts were recorded for this clonotype. V gene TRBV28 combines with J gene TRBJ1-5; the match to TRBD1 covers 10 bases. This CDR3 contains 15 residues. Trimming cost V 7 bases and J 7 bases; bases outside gene matches: 10. Germline-derived CDR1 and CDR2 are MDHEN and SYDVKM. The CDR3 coding sequence is TGTGCCAGCATCCTCCGGACAGGGGGGAGGCAGCCCCAGCATTTT. Translated: CASILRTGGRQPQHF.

V usage is TRBV6-4 and J usage is TRBJ2-1; 14 nucleotides line up with TRBD2. Per germline, CDR1 MRHNA and CDR2 SNTAGT. With V trimmed by 0 bases and J by 9 bases, 4 bases remained unmatched. There are 16 residues in the CDR3. The CDR3 protein is CASSDSTSGGATEQFF. Here the CDR3 DNA reads TGTGCCAGCAGTGACTCGACTAGCGGGGGGGCCACTGAGCAGTTCTTC.

The chain couples TRBV7-9 to TRBJ1-2; D is undetermined. The V gene lost 0 bases and the J gene lost 8 bases, with 13 bases spanning the gap. Germline values: CDR1 SEHNR, CDR2 FQNEAQ (reference sequence). The CDR3 spans 14 residues. The chain's CDR3 is CASSLAPGNGGYTF. The CDR3 region has the DNA TGTGCCAGCAGCTTAGCCCCCGGGAACGGAGGCTACACCTTC.

A few counts support this clonotype. The chain uses TRBV4-1 and TRBJ2-2; D gene ambiguous. This CDR3 region has 13 residues. Per germline, CDR1 MGHRA and CDR2 YSYEKL. Trimming shortened V by 1 base and J by 8 bases, and 8 bases separated the two germline ends. The CDR3 DNA reads as TGCGCCAGCAGCCAAGTGGGCCAGGGGGAGCTGTTTTTT. Its translation: CASSQVGQGELFF.

This clonotype has more than one count but fewer than ten. The chain has TRBV27 and TRBJ2-1, with D perhaps TRBD1 (7 bases). The CDR3 length is 16 residues. Trimming left V 3 bases short and J 1 base short, with 13 bases between. Germline CDR1 is MNHEY and CDR2 is SMNVEV (reference sequence). The CDR3 sequence is CASSFAAGGSYNEQFF. The CDR3 nucleotides read TGTGCCAGCAGTTTTGCCGCAGGGGGGTCCTACAATGAGCAGTTCTTC.

This clonotype was seen at least ten times. CDR3 in amino acids: CASSFGINSNYGYTF. The CDR3 nucleotides are TGTGCCAGCAGTTTCGGAATAAATTCGAACTATGGCTACACCTTC. The J gene is TRBJ1-2, the V gene TRBV12-3 or TRBV12-4; unclear D gene. The CDR3 is 15 amino acids. The V end was cut by 3 bases, the J end by 2 bases, with 13 bases between.

This chain connects TRBV19 to TRBJ1-5; the match to TRBD1 covers 9 bases. Looked up from germline, CDR1 is LNHDA and CDR2 is SQIVND (reference sequence). The trim removed 6 bases at V and 7 bases at J, leaving 25 bases unmatched. The CDR3 is 20 amino acids. The CDR3 coding sequence is TGTGCCAGTAGCACCTACCCTGAGGACAGGGGTATTCCCGCGAACCAGCCCCAGCATTTT. This sequence encodes CASSTYPEDRGIPANQPQHF.

Only a few counts were recorded for this clonotype. This sequence joins TRBV7-2 and TRBJ1-2; possibly TRBD1 for D (6 bases). V was pared by 3 bases and J by 4 bases, with 18 bases between. Germline V CDR1 and CDR2: SGHTA, FQGNSA. The CDR3 sequence is 16 residues long. The CDR3 nucleotides are TGTGCCAGCAGCTTCCGGGACACCCTAGGGAGCTATGGCTACACCTTC. This codes for CASSFRDTLGSYGYTF. The complete variable domain, with remaining parts taken from reference TRBV7-2 and TRBJ1-2, reads GAGVSQSPSNKVTEKGKDVELRCDPISGHTALYWYRQSLGQGLEFLIYFQGNSAPDKSGLPSDRFSAERTGGSVSTLTIQRTQQEDSAVYLCASSFRDTLGSYGYTFGSGTRLTVV.

This clonotype has just a few counts. The genes are TRBV7-6 and TRBJ1-1, with a tentative D call TRBD1 (5 bases). The CDR3 is made up of 14 amino acids. The V end was cut by 1 base, the J end by 0 bases, with 6 bases between. CDR1 is SGHVS, CDR2 FNYEAQ, per germline. CDR3 nucleotides: TGTGCCAGCAGCTTAGGGACAATGAACACTGAAGCTTTCTTT. Its protein is CASSLGTMNTEAFF. The full variable domain, with the rest looked up from reference TRBV7-6 and TRBJ1-1, is GAGVSQSPRYKVTKRGQDVALRCDPISGHVSLYWYRQALGQGPEFLTYFNYEAQQDKSGLPNDRFSAERPEGSISTLTIQRTEQRDSAMYRCASSLGTMNTEAFFGQGTRLTVV.

This clonotype was recorded many times. This chain connects TRBV12-3 or TRBV12-4 to TRBJ1-5, with D perhaps matching TRBD1 (5 bases). The CDR3 loop spans 14 amino acids. The ends were cut back, 3 bases at V and 0 bases at J, with 6 bases in the middle. Written as DNA, the CDR3 is TGTGCCAGCAGTTTGAGGGGTAGCAATCAGCCCCAGCATTTT. This codes for CASSLRGSNQPQHF.

This clonotype has at least ten counts. J is TRBJ1-1 and V is TRBV7-9; no clear D. The V end lost 4 bases, the J end lost 7 bases, and 10 bases lay between the germline ends. The CDR3 totals 12 residues. CDR1 is SEHNR and CDR2 is FQNEAQ in the germline V gene (reference sequence). CDR3 region: CASSSGADEAFF. CDR3 in DNA: TGTGCCAGCAGCTCTGGAGCGGATGAAGCTTTCTTT.

The rearrangement links TRBV5-1 to TRBJ2-3; D gene ambiguous. The CDR3 is made up of 16 amino acids. From germline, CDR1 is SGHRS and CDR2 YFSETQ. Trimming shortened V by 4 bases and J by 0 bases, and 15 bases separated the two germline ends. CDR3 amino acids: CASSIGPVESTDTQYF. The CDR3 DNA sequence: TGCGCCAGCAGCATCGGACCGGTTGAGAGCACAGATACGCAGTATTTT.